The 24 T cell receptor beta chains below were found in one sample sequenced in a study of radiation and T cells in renal cell carcinoma. This sample's time point: blood 2 weeks post-SBRT. Documented treatment: 15 Gy SBRT to primary tumor, nephrectomy 4 weeks later. Data came from immunoSEQ multiplex PCR; TCRdb stores just in-frame clones and leaves some out. The sample has some 120,000 clones; approximately 75% are singletons. This material consisted of blood, taken from a patient whose treatment included radiotherapy and nephrectomy. Receptors were obtained from an older woman with renal cell carcinoma.

This sequence joins TRBV7-3 and TRBJ1-1; 9 bases are a match to TRBD1. Trimming took 3 bases from V and 14 from J; bases not matched to a gene: 13. The length of the CDR3 is 14 residues. Germline-derived CDR1 and CDR2 are SGHTA and FQGTGA. CDR3 sequence reads: CASSLGSGTGSSFF. The DNA for the CDR3 is TGTGCCAGCAGCTTGGGATCCGGGACAGGGAGTTCGTTCTTT.

The V gene is TRBV5-5, the J gene TRBJ1-5; 7 bases line up with TRBD1. V lost 6 bases and J lost 7; bases outside the gene matches: 10. The length of the CDR3 is 14 residues. CDR1 SGHKS and CDR2 YYEKEE come from the germline V gene (reference sequence). The CDR3 region has the DNA TGTGCCAGCACCCTCGGGACAGCGGGGCAGCCCCAGCATTTT. It translates to CASTLGTAGQPQHF. The full variable domain, its missing parts supplied by reference TRBV5-5 and TRBJ1-5, is DAGVTQSPTHLIKTRGQQVTLRCSPISGHKSVSWYQQVLGQGPQFIFQYYEKEERGRGNFPDRFSARQFPNYSSELNVNALLLGDSALYLCASTLGTAGQPQHFGDGTRLSIL.

The chain joins TRBV5-1 to TRBJ2-5, with D maybe TRBD1 (6 bases). The V end was cut by 4 bases, the J end by 5 bases, with 18 bases between. The CDR3 consists of 15 residues. Germline CDR1 reads SGHRS; CDR2 reads YFSETQ. CDR3 amino acids: CASSITSGDGETQYF. CDR3 nucleotide sequence: TGCGCCAGCAGCATAACCTCAGGGGATGGGGAGACCCAGTACTTC.

The chain combines TRBV6-1 with TRBJ1-2; D not certain. The CDR3 is 17 amino acids. Germline CDR1 is MNHNS and CDR2 is SASEGT. Deletions cut 0 bases from V and 5 bases from J, with 19 bases between. CDR3 nucleotide sequence: TGTGCCAGCAGTGAAGCGTATAACAGCCAACGCCTTTATGGCTACACCTTC. It translates to CASSEAYNSQRLYGYTF.

This clone has just one count. V is TRBV19 and J is TRBJ2-7; perhaps TRBD2 as D (5 bases). Trimming stripped 5 bases from V and 3 bases from J, with 11 bases between. This CDR3 has 13 residues. Germline values: CDR1 LNHDA, CDR2 SQIVND (reference sequence). The CDR3 reads CASSQIRGYEQYF. DNA for the CDR3: TGTGCCAGTAGTCAAATCCGGGGCTACGAGCAGTACTTC.

CDR3 residues: CASSYHNRDYGYTF. CDR3 DNA sequence: TGTGCCAGCAGTTACCACAACAGGGACTATGGCTACACCTTC. The chain recombines TRBV6-5 with TRBJ1-2; weak D call: TRBD1 (6 bases). CDR1 is MNHEY and CDR2 is SVGAGI in the germline V gene. This CDR3 contains 14 residues. Trimming left V 2 bases short and J 3 bases short, with 10 bases between.

For this clone: Different DNA sequences within this sample yield the same CDR3. The V gene is TRBV5-6, the J gene TRBJ2-2; D unresolved. Germline assignment: CDR1 SGHDT and CDR2 YYEEEE. This CDR3 has 13 amino acids. The ends were cut back, 0 bases at V and 6 bases at J, with 6 bases in the middle. The CDR3 loop reads CASSLGLAGELFF. CDR3 sequence (DNA): TGTGCCAGCAGCTTGGGACTCGCCGGGGAGCTGTTTTTT.

The V call is TRBV19, the J call TRBJ2-7; D not certain. The CDR3 length is 15 residues. Trimming left V 4 bases short and J 4 bases short, with 17 bases between. Germline values: CDR1 LNHDA, CDR2 SQIVND (reference sequence). This CDR3 reads CASSTQPQAGYEQYF. The CDR3 DNA reads as TGTGCCAGTAGTACCCAGCCCCAGGCCGGGTACGAGCAGTACTTC.

J is TRBJ2-1 and V is TRBV18; D may match TRBD1 or TRBD2 (5 bases each). This CDR3 region has 15 residues. Germline V gives CDR1 KGHSH, CDR2 LQKENI. The V and J ends lost 6 bases and 3 bases respectively, with 15 bases between them. CDR3 sequence reads: CASSPGLGVYNEQFF. The CDR3 DNA follows: TGTGCCAGCTCCCCAGGGTTGGGGGTCTACAATGAGCAGTTCTTC.

This chain uses TRBV11-3 with TRBJ2-5, with a weak D call TRBD1 (6 bases). The germline V and J ends were trimmed by 2 bases and 0 bases, with 10 bases remaining between them. Germline V gives CDR1 SGHNT, CDR2 YENEEA. This CDR3 has 15 residues. Here the CDR3 reads CASSLFSGDQETQYF. CDR3 DNA sequence: TGTGCCAGCAGCTTATTTTCAGGGGACCAAGAGACCCAGTACTTC.

This clone occurred once. One end of the junction is discordant with germline, which a read error may explain. The chain is built from TRBV7-7 and TRBJ2-2; D unresolved. Germline loops: CDR1 SSHAT, CDR2 FNYEAQ (reference sequence). This CDR3 is 13 amino acids long. CDR3 nucleotide sequence: TGTGCTAGCAGCCCCGACCCCCCCGGGGAGCTGTTTTTT. Translated: CASSPDPPGELFF.

The CDR3 coding sequence is TGTGCCAGCAGCCCATCAAGGGAGGACGGCACTGAAGCTTTCTTT. This gives the protein CASSPSREDGTEAFF. The genes are TRBV7-3 and TRBJ1-1, with D hard to call. Germline V lookup: CDR1 SGHTA, CDR2 FQGTGA. This CDR3 has 15 amino acids. V gave up 5 bases and J gave up 4 bases, with 17 bases separating them.

The V gene is TRBV10-2, the J gene TRBJ2-5, with 7 bases identical to TRBD2. The J segment lost 2 bases and the V segment lost 2 bases, leaving 14 bases of the junction unmatched. Germline CDR1 reads WSHSY; CDR2 reads SAAADI. The length of the CDR3 is 18 residues. The CDR3 here is CASSERIAGASYQETQYF. The CDR3 nucleotides read TGCGCCAGCAGTGAGCGGATAGCGGGTGCATCCTATCAAGAGACCCAGTACTTC.

CDR3 in amino acids: CASSLVPAGEIQPQHF. The CDR3 bases are TGTGCCAGCAGCTTGGTACCAGCAGGGGAGATTCAGCCCCAGCATTTT. This rearrangement joins TRBV5-5 to TRBJ1-5; the D gene is possibly TRBD1 (6 bases). CDR3 length: 16 amino acids. The V gene lost 0 bases and the J gene lost 6 bases, with 16 bases spanning the gap. Germline V gives CDR1 SGHKS, CDR2 YYEKEE (reference sequence).

V gene TRBV28 combines with J gene TRBJ2-2; no reliable D call. This CDR3 spans 12 amino acids. Germline lookup yields CDR1 MDHEN and CDR2 SYDVKM. V gave up 4 bases and J gave up 8 bases, with 8 bases separating them. The CDR3 nucleotides read TGTGCCAGCAGTTCAAGCTCAGGGGAGCTGTTTTTT. It translates to CASSSSSGELFF.

This clone appeared a few times. The CDR3 loop is CASSTGGYGYTF. The CDR3 nucleotides are TGTGCCAGCAGTACAGGGGGCTATGGCTACACCTTC. This chain uses TRBV6-5 with TRBJ1-2; 8 nucleotides match TRBD1. Germline trimming cut 5 bases from V and 4 bases from J; bases unmatched to any gene: 0. This CDR3 spans 12 amino acids. From germline, CDR1 is MNHEY and CDR2 SVGAGI.

This clone showed up just a few times. This sequence joins TRBV5-4 and TRBJ1-2; D is possibly TRBD1 (6 bases). This CDR3 is built from 15 residues. The V end lost 4 bases, the J end lost 0 bases, and 13 bases lay between the germline ends. Germline CDR1 is SGHNT and CDR2 is YYREEE (reference sequence). CDR3: CASSRRDTSNYGYTF. The CDR3, as DNA: TGTGCCAGCAGCCGCCGGGACACCTCTAACTATGGCTACACCTTC.

The rearrangement links TRBV7-9 to TRBJ1-6; D is perhaps TRBD1 (6 bases). The CDR3 runs 17 residues. Trimming cost V 2 bases and J 9 bases, with 20 bases left between them. Germline CDR1 reads SEHNR; CDR2 reads FQNEAQ (reference sequence). The CDR3 coding sequence is TGTGCCAGCAGCTTATTCGAAGGGATCAGGGGAGGTTCACCCCTCCACTTT. Its translation is CASSLFEGIRGGSPLHF. Together with reference TRBV7-9 and TRBJ1-6, the CDR3 gives the full variable domain: DTGVSQNPRHKITKRGQNVTFRCDPISEHNRLYWYRQTLGQGPEFLTYFQNEAQLEKSRLLSDRFSAERPKGSFSTLEIQRTEQGDSAMYLCASSLFEGIRGGSPLHFGNGTRLTVT.

DNA for the CDR3: TGTGCCAGCAGCTTAGAGGGACTAGTACCACTAAAGGACGAGCAGTACTTC. Its protein product is CASSLEGLVPLKDEQYF. J is TRBJ2-7 and V is TRBV7-2; 8 bases line up with TRBD2. The CDR3 is 17 amino acids. V trimming: 1 base; J trimming: 5 bases; junction bases outside the gene matches: 13. Germline lookup yields CDR1 SGHTA and CDR2 FQGNSA.

The CDR3 DNA reads TGTGCCAGCTCACTACAGGGGTACAATCAGCCCCAGCATTTT. As protein: CASSLQGYNQPQHF. The chain recombines TRBV18 with TRBJ1-5; 7 nucleotides agree with TRBD1. Germline lookup yields CDR1 KGHSH and CDR2 LQKENI. The CDR3 is made up of 14 amino acids. J gave up 3 bases and V 4 bases, and 3 bases lay outside the gene matches.

The chain has TRBV2 and TRBJ1-1; 8 positions match TRBD1. This CDR3 contains 13 residues. The trim removed 5 bases at V and 11 bases at J, leaving 10 bases unmatched. The germline V gene encodes CDR1 SNHLY and CDR2 FYNNEI. Written as DNA, the CDR3 is TGTGCCAGCAGTCGGGCAGGGGGCGCCTGGGCTTTCTTT. It is translated as CASSRAGGAWAFF.

This clone was counted only a few times. The V call is TRBV30, the J call TRBJ1-1, with TRBD1 as a possible D gene (5 bases). The CDR3 contains 11 residues. The germline V and J ends were trimmed by 5 bases and 10 bases, with 14 bases remaining between them. Germline V CDR1 and CDR2: GTSNPN, SVGIG (reference sequence). The CDR3 region is CAWRRDSRAFF. CDR3 DNA: TGTGCCTGGCGACGTGACAGCCGAGCTTTCTTT.

This chain uses TRBV9 with TRBJ2-7; 8 positions match TRBD1. The CDR3 consists of 15 residues. The J segment lost 3 bases and the V segment lost 4 bases, leaving 9 bases of the junction unmatched. From germline, CDR1 is SGDLS and CDR2 YYNGEE. The DNA of the CDR3 is TGTGCCAGCAGCCTAGCCGGGACAGGACTCTACGAGCAGTACTTC. Its translation: CASSLAGTGLYEQYF.

The rearrangement links TRBV28 to TRBJ1-2; the match to TRBD1 covers 10 bases. The germline CDR1 and CDR2 sequences are MDHEN and SYDVKM. The CDR3 has 14 amino acids. V shed 6 bases and J 3 bases; nucleotides not matched to a gene: 4. The CDR3 DNA is TGTGCCAGCAGGGCGACAGGGGGCGACTATGGCTACACCTTC. Residues: CASRATGGDYGYTF.